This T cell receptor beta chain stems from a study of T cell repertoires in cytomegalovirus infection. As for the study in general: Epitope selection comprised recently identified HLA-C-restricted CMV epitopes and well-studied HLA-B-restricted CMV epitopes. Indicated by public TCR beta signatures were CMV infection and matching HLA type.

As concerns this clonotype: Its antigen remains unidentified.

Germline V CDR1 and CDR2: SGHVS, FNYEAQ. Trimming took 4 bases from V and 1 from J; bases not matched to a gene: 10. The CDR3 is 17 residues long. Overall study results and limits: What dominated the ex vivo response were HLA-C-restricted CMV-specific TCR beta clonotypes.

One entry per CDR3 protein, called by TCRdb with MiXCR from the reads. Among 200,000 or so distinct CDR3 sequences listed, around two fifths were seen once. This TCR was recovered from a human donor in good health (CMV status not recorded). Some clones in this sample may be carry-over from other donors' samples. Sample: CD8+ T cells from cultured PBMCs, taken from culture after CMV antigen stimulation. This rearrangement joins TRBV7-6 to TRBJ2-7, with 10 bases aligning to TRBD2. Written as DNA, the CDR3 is TGTGCCAGCAGCTACTCCCCCGGGACTAGCGATTCCTACGAGCAGTACTTC. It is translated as CASSYSPGTSDSYEQYF.